Following are 26 T cell receptor beta chains from one sample sequenced in a study of blood T cells in healthy people across ages. PCR was performed a second time for roughly 7 to 11 cycles using a sample-barcoded 5' primer and a J-beta primer mix. In TCRdb, the 5' RACE reads were re-called with MiXCR into one record per CDR3 protein. The data show hundreds of thousands of distinct CDR3 sequences, roughly two fifths seen once. Material for sequencing was blood. The receptors derive from a man older than 75 in good health.

The V gene is TRBV20-1, the J gene TRBJ2-1; TRBD2 matches at 9 bases. The CDR3 loop spans 14 amino acids. With 8 bases clipped from V and 4 bases from J, the junction kept 9 bases outside the gene matches. The germline V gene has CDR1 DFQATT and CDR2 SNEGSKA (reference sequence). CDR3 coding DNA: TGCAGTACGTCAGGAGCGGGAGGATACAATGAGCAGTTCTTC. This translates into CSTSGAGGYNEQFF.

This clonotype has more than one count but fewer than ten. V usage is TRBV5-5 and J usage is TRBJ2-5; 8 bases match TRBD2. This CDR3 is 16 amino acids long. V was clipped by 3 bases and J by 5 bases; unmatched bases: 12. The germline gives CDR1 SGHKS, CDR2 YYEKEE (reference sequence). The CDR3 spells CASSSLGLAFDETQYF. CDR3 sequence (DNA): TGTGCCAGCAGCTCCCTTGGACTAGCTTTTGATGAGACCCAGTACTTC.

In regard to this clonotype: This may come from a read error, since a much larger clone is one base off. V is TRBV6-2 or TRBV6-3 and J is TRBJ2-7; possibly TRBD2 for D (5 bases). CDR1 and CDR2 from the germline V gene are MNHEY and SVGEGT. The ends were cut back, 8 bases at V and 3 bases at J, with 8 bases in the middle. The CDR3 length is 11 residues. This CDR3 is CASPEDYEQYF. CDR3 in DNA: TGTGCCAGCCCGGAGGACTACGAGCAGTACTTC.

The CDR3 sequence is CAWSIAGTNRRETQYF. CDR3 nucleotides: TGTGCCTGGAGTATTGCCGGGACCAATAGGCGAGAGACCCAGTACTTC. The chain combines TRBV30 with TRBJ2-5, with D perhaps TRBD1 or TRBD2 (5 bases each). This CDR3 is 16 amino acids long. V was trimmed by 2 bases and J by 4 bases, leaving 20 bases between them. Per germline, CDR1 GTSNPN and CDR2 SVGIG (reference sequence). The entire variable domain, with the rest obtained from reference TRBV30 and TRBJ2-5, is as follows: SQTIHQWPATLVQPVGSPLSLECTVEGTSNPNLYWYRQAAGRGLQLLFYSVGIGQISSEVPQNLSASRPQDRQFILSSKKLLLSDSGFYLCAWSIAGTNRRETQYFGPGTRLLVL.

This clonotype showed up many times. The chain links TRBV7-2 to TRBJ1-5, with a tentative D call TRBD1 (6 bases). This CDR3 is built from 15 residues. Trimming shortened V by 5 bases and J by 0 bases, and 11 bases separated the two germline ends. Germline V CDR1 and CDR2: SGHTA, FQGNSA. The CDR3 coding sequence is TGTGCCAGCAGCCCCTGGACAGCTAGCAATCAGCCCCAGCATTTT. Amino acids: CASSPWTASNQPQHF.

The gene calls are TRBV20-1 and TRBJ2-7, with TRBD2 as a possible D gene (7 bases). Deletions cut 3 bases from V and 5 bases from J, with 20 bases between. The CDR3 is 15 amino acids. Germline V CDR1 and CDR2: DFQATT, SNEGSKA (reference sequence). CDR3 bases: TGCAGTGCTAGGAGGGGAGGGCCAACAGGGAACGAGCAGTACTTC. As protein: CSARRGGPTGNEQYF.

The chain recombines TRBV5-1 with TRBJ2-1; the D gene could be TRBD1 or TRBD2 (5 bases each). V lost 3 bases and J 5 bases, leaving 18 bases between the germline ends. There are 16 residues in the CDR3. Germline-derived CDR1 and CDR2 are SGHRS and YFSETQ. The CDR3 DNA reads as TGCGCCAGCAGCTCCCACCGGGGCATAATAAACAATGAGCAGTTCTTC. Amino acids: CASSSHRGIINNEQFF.

About this clonotype itself: Mismatch with germline at one junction end may stem from a read error. The chain couples TRBV11-2 to TRBJ2-7; 7 bases are shared with TRBD1. CDR1 is SGHAT, CDR2 FQNNGV, per germline. The CDR3 has 14 amino acids. Here the CDR3 reads CASSQDRSSHEQYF. Here the CDR3 DNA reads TGTGCCAGCAGCCAGGACAGGAGCTCCCACGAGCAGTACTTC.

The chain joins TRBV5-1 to TRBJ1-1; a weak D match, TRBD1 (6 bases). Trimming cost V 4 bases and J 2 bases, with 12 bases left between them. Germline V lookup: CDR1 SGHRS, CDR2 YFSETQ. This CDR3 comprises 14 residues. This chain's CDR3 is CASSGRDTNTEAFF. The CDR3 nucleotides are TGCGCCAGCAGCGGAAGGGACACCAACACTGAAGCTTTCTTT.

This clonotype turned up a few times. V gene TRBV3-1 combines with J gene TRBJ2-7, with D possibly called TRBD1 or TRBD2 (5 bases each). V was pared by 5 bases and J by 0 bases, with 14 bases between. The V gene's germline CDR1 is LGHDT and CDR2 YNNKEL (reference sequence). This CDR3 comprises 15 residues. The CDR3 protein is CASSFWDRSSYEQYF. CDR3 DNA: TGTGCCAGCAGCTTTTGGGACCGCAGCTCCTACGAGCAGTACTTC.

This clonotype has ten or more counts. The chain joins TRBV7-2 to TRBJ2-1; TRBD2 matches 9 bases. CDR3 length: 15 residues. V was pared by 5 bases and J by 5 bases, with 7 bases of the junction left unmatched. Germline loops: CDR1 SGHTA, CDR2 FQGNSA. The chain's CDR3 is CASSLPGLANNEQFF. Here the CDR3 DNA reads TGTGCCAGCAGCCTACCGGGACTAGCCAACAATGAGCAGTTCTTC.

The V call is TRBV6-5, the J call TRBJ2-1, with a weak D call TRBD2 (6 bases). The CDR3 is made up of 13 amino acids. The germline V gene has CDR1 MNHEY and CDR2 SVGAGI. The V gene lost 5 bases and the J gene lost 8 bases, with 13 bases spanning the gap. The CDR3 here is CASSTRLVHEQFF. The CDR3, as DNA: TGTGCCAGCAGTACGCGACTAGTACATGAGCAGTTCTTC.

This sequence joins TRBV6-5 and TRBJ2-1; D not resolved. The CDR3 is 11 residues long. Germline lookup yields CDR1 MNHEY and CDR2 SVGAGI. The germline V and J ends were trimmed by 7 bases and 9 bases, with 10 bases remaining between them. The CDR3 sequence is CASTSGIEQFF. Written as DNA, the CDR3 is TGTGCCAGCACTTCGGGTATTGAGCAGTTCTTC.

V and J are TRBV29-1 and TRBJ2-7; 10 bases map to TRBD2. Germline V gene data show CDR1 as SQVTM and CDR2 as ANQGSEA. The ends lost 4 bases at V and 12 bases at J; junction bases unmatched: 6. The CDR3 contains 11 residues. The CDR3 nucleotides are TGCAGCGTTGCAGCGGGAGGGTGGCTGTACTTC. It yields the protein CSVAAGGWLYF.

This clonotype was seen many times. This chain links TRBV12-3 or TRBV12-4 with TRBJ2-5; either TRBD1 or TRBD2 may fit D (5 bases each). The CDR3 loop spans 15 amino acids. With 5 bases removed from V and 5 bases from J, the gap between germline ends came to 18 bases. The CDR3 DNA sequence: TGTGCCAGCAGTCCCCGGGACCCATCGAAGGAGACCCAGTACTTC. It specifies CASSPRDPSKETQYF.

This clonotype was detected ten times or more. The genes are TRBV6-2 or TRBV6-3 and TRBJ2-1; D remains unclear. The CDR3 has 13 amino acids. Germline CDR1 reads MNHEY; CDR2 reads SVGEGT. The V gene lost 5 bases and the J gene lost 6 bases, with 11 bases spanning the gap. The CDR3, as DNA: TGTGCCAGCAGTCAGCAGGTGATCAATGAGCAGTTCTTC. Its translation is CASSQQVINEQFF.

The chain uses TRBV7-2 and TRBJ1-2; 7 nucleotides match TRBD1. The germline CDR1 and CDR2 sequences are SGHTA and FQGNSA. The CDR3 contains 15 residues. J lost 8 bases, V lost 5 bases, and 14 bases had no gene match. The CDR3 region has the DNA TGTGCCAGCAGCCGTACCCGACAGGGAGGTGGAGGCTACACCTTC. It codes for CASSRTRQGGGGYTF.

The V call is TRBV29-1, the J call TRBJ1-2; D unresolved. CDR1 and CDR2 (germline): SQVTM, ANQGSEA. V shed 0 bases and J shed 4 bases, with 9 bases lying between them. This CDR3 has 13 residues. The DNA for the CDR3 is TGCAGCGTTGAAGATCCAGTTAGCTATGGCTACACCTTC. Residues: CSVEDPVSYGYTF.

This clonotype was seen only a few times. The chain couples TRBV6-5 to TRBJ1-5; possible D gene TRBD1, 5 bases. The CDR3 sequence is 11 residues long. V was pared by 8 bases and J by 9 bases, with 11 bases between. Germline CDR1 reads MNHEY; CDR2 reads SVGAGI. The CDR3 DNA is TGTGCCAGCGGCCCGGGGCGGCCCCAGCATTTT. Encoded protein: CASGPGRPQHF.

The CDR3 sequence: CASSPYGGTVDYEQYF. CDR3 sequence (DNA): TGTGCCAGCAGCCCTTACGGCGGGACAGTAGACTACGAGCAGTACTTC. J is TRBJ2-7 and V is TRBV27, with TRBD1 as a possible D gene (7 bases). Germline V gene data show CDR1 as MNHEY and CDR2 as SMNVEV (reference sequence). The germline V and J ends were trimmed by 6 bases and 3 bases, with 21 bases remaining between them. This CDR3 is built from 16 residues.

This rearrangement joins TRBV12-3 or TRBV12-4 to TRBJ2-4; D unresolved. Trimming shortened V by 5 bases and J by 1 base, and 15 bases separated the two germline ends. This CDR3 is 16 amino acids long. CDR3 protein: CASSPPRASAKNIQYF. The CDR3 bases are TGTGCCAGCAGTCCCCCAAGGGCATCGGCCAAAAACATTCAGTACTTC.

This clonotype was detected only a few times. The V call is TRBV7-2, the J call TRBJ1-2, with D hard to call. CDR1 is SGHTA, CDR2 FQGNSA, per germline. The CDR3 length is 14 residues. Between the trimmed V and J ends, which lost 5 bases and 6 bases, there was a span of 16 bases. CDR3 sequence: CASSPGFRANGYTF. DNA of the CDR3: TGTGCCAGCAGCCCCGGGTTCCGAGCTAATGGCTACACCTTC. The full variable domain, its missing parts supplied by reference TRBV7-2 and TRBJ1-2, is GAGVSQSPSNKVTEKGKDVELRCDPISGHTALYWYRQSLGQGLEFLIYFQGNSAPDKSGLPSDRFSAERTGGSVSTLTIQRTQQEDSAVYLCASSPGFRANGYTFGSGTRLTVV.

With regard to this clonotype: A much larger clone sits a single nucleotide away, making a read error possible. The chain couples TRBV7-2 to TRBJ2-1; D not resolved. The length of the CDR3 is 14 residues. Trimming took off 7 bases at V and 9 bases at J, with 19 bases between the two ends. Germline V gene data show CDR1 as SGHTA and CDR2 as FQGNSA. The CDR3 DNA reads TGTGCCAGCAACCCGGGCCTTGGGTGGAGTGAGCAGTTCTTC. Residues: CASNPGLGWSEQFF. The full variable domain, in which reference TRBV7-2 and TRBJ2-1 provide the parts outside the CDR3, is GAGVSQSPSNKVTEKGKDVELRCDPISGHTALYWYRQSLGQGLEFLIYFQGNSAPDKSGLPSDRFSAERTGGSVSTLTIQRTQQEDSAVYLCASNPGLGWSEQFFGPGTRLTVL.

Turning to this clonotype: A junction end diverges from the germline sequence, so it may reflect a read error. The V and J genes are TRBV20-1 and TRBJ2-3, with 11 nucleotides matching TRBD2. This CDR3 region has 14 residues. Germline-derived CDR1 and CDR2 are DFQATT and SNEGSKA (reference sequence). The CDR3 DNA is TGCAGTGTCAATAGCGGGGGGGCCGTAGATACGCGGTATTTT. This codes for CSVNSGGAVDTRYF.

The V gene is TRBV7-6, the J gene TRBJ2-7, with 11 bases lining up with TRBD2. The CDR3 extends over 16 amino acids. Trimming cost V 4 bases and J 3 bases; bases outside gene matches: 8. Germline CDR1 and CDR2: SGHVS and FNYEAQ. CDR3 nucleotides: TGTGCCAGCAGCTCTGGGACTAGCGGTCACCTCTACGAGCAGTACTTC. Amino acids: CASSSGTSGHLYEQYF.

V and J are TRBV10-3 and TRBJ2-7; TRBD1 might be the D (5 bases). CDR3 size: 11 residues. The germline V gene encodes CDR1 ENHRY and CDR2 SYGVKD. Trimming took 11 bases from V and 4 from J, leaving 12 bases between them. In DNA, the CDR3 is TGTGCCGTCAACGCAGGGTACGAGCAGTACTTC. Protein product: CAVNAGYEQYF.